This TCR beta chain appears in the sequencing data of a study of OX40 agonist ivuxolimab in advanced cancers. Whole-study context: Patients achieving partial responses numbered three: one hepatocellular carcinoma case and two cutaneous melanoma cases. Whole-study findings and limits: Average numbers of expanded clones were greater in CD8+ T cells than in CD4+. Some of the lowest clonal expansion was seen in partial responders at 0.1-3.0 mg/kg.

The study sampled blood at baseline, cycle 4 day 1, and cycle 7 day 1. Germline values: CDR1 SGHRS, CDR2 YFSETQ. The V gene end was trimmed by 3 bases and the J gene end by 6 bases; junction bases not matched to a gene: 10. The length of the CDR3 is 16 residues. This table comes from immunoSEQ multiplex PCR, and its TCRdb copy is limited to in-frame clones, with some not included. The sample holds about 46,000 clones, 88% seen once. This clone was recorded only once. Antigen specificity is unknown. The source is an adult with an advanced solid tumor such as melanoma, head and neck, liver or kidney cancer. The sequences come from CD4+ or CD8+ T cells sorted from blood, collected in a trial of the OX40 agonist ivuxolimab. This sequence joins TRBV5-1 and TRBJ1-2; TRBD1 aligns across 11 bases. The CDR3 coding sequence is TGCGCCAGCAGCTCCTTAGGGGACAGGGGGTCTCATGGCTACACCTTC. As protein: CASSSLGDRGSHGYTF.